This T cell receptor (beta chain) was sequenced in a study of tumor-infiltrating lymphocytes in primary liver carcinoma. Overall study findings and caveats: Merely about 8-25% of top clones occurred in all five tumor regions.

In its sample, this clonotype was seen a few times. Its target is unknown. Trimming cost V 1 base and J 6 bases; bases outside gene matches: 10. This CDR3 region has 16 residues. The germline gives CDR1 SGHVS, CDR2 FQNEAQ. The study co-extracted DNA and RNA from around 20-30 mg of unsorted bulk tissue. A primer matching the constant region was used to make TCR beta cDNA from 450 to 550 ng of total RNA. Sequencing libraries for TCR beta derived from three nested multiplex PCR rounds that used slightly modified ARM-PCR. A C-beta reverse primer was combined with TRBV1-TRBV30 forward primers in the first two PCR rounds, and each round had about 10 cycles. TCRdb redid the calling of the multiplex PCR reads with MiXCR, one entry per CDR3 protein. Of roughly 30,000 distinct CDR3 sequences in the sample, roughly 77% are singletons; the top ten hold more than 30%.

The chain is built from TRBV7-8 and TRBJ2-3, with 7 bases matching TRBD2. The source of this sequence is a woman under 40 with primary liver carcinoma and hepatitis B virus infection. Source material: liver tumor tissue from sampling region 3. Sample subset: tumor region T3, left-lateral pole. CDR3 nucleotide sequence: TGTGCCAGCAGCTTAGGATCGGGAGGCCCTCGTGATACGCAGTATTTT. This sequence encodes CASSLGSGGPRDTQYF.